This T cell receptor (beta chain) was captured in a study of blood T cell repertoires in COVID-19. TCRdb's copy holds only in-frame clones and misses some; the assay was immunoSEQ multiplex PCR. Of 150,000 to 200,000 clones in the sample, less than 90% were seen once. CDR1 ENHRY and CDR2 SYGVKD come from the germline V gene. Trimming took 3 bases from V and 7 from J, leaving 6 bases between them. This CDR3 is built from 11 residues. The rearrangement links TRBV10-3 to TRBJ1-1; D unresolved. Sequencing was carried out using peripheral blood. The TCR was taken from a woman in her sixties or seventies with COVID-19, enrolled during active disease. The CDR3 loop reads CAISESIEAFF. CDR3 DNA: TGTGCCATCAGTGAATCCATTGAAGCTTTCTTT.